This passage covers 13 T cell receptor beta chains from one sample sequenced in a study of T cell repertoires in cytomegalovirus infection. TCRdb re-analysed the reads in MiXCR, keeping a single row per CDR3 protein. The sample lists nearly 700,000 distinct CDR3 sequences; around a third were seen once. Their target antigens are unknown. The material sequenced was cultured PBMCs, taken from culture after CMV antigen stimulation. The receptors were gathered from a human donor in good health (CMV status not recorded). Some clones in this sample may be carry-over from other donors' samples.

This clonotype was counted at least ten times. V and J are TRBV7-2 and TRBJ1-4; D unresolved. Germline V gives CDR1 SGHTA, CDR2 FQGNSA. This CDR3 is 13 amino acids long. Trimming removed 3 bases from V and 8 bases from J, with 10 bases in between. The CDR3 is CASSFRSGEKLFF. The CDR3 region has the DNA TGTGCCAGCAGCTTCCGCTCCGGGGAAAAACTGTTTTTT.

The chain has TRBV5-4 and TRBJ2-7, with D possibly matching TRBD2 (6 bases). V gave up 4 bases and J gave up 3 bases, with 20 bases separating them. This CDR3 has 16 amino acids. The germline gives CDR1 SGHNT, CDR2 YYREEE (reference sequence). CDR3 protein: CASSRAGAGRSYEQYF. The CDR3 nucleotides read TGTGCCAGCAGCAGGGCCGGGGCGGGGCGCAGCTACGAGCAGTACTTC. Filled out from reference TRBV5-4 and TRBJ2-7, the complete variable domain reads ETGVTQSPTHLIKTRGQQVTLRCSSQSGHNTVSWYQQALGQGPQFIFQYYREEENGRGNFPPRFSGLQFPNYSSELNVNALELDDSALYLCASSRAGAGRSYEQYFGPGTRLTVT.

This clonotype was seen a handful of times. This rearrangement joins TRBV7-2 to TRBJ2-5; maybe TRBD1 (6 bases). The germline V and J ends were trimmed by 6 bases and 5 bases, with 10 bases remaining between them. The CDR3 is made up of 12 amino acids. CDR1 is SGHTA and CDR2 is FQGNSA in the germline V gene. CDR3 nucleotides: TGTGCCAGCAGATCAGGGGAGGAGACCCAGTACTTC. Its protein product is CASRSGEETQYF.

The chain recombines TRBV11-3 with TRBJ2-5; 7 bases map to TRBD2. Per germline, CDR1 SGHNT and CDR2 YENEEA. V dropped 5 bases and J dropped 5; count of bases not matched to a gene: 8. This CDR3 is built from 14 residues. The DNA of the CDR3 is TGTGCCAGCAGCCTCCATCCCGGGGGGGAGACCCAGTACTTC. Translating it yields CASSLHPGGETQYF.

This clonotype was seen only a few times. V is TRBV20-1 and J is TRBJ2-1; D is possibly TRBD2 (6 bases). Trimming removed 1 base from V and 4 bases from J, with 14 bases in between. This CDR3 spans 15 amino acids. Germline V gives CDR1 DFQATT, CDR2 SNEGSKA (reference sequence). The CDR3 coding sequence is TGCAGTGCTAGAGGGATACGGGAGACGTACAATGAGCAGTTCTTC. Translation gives CSARGIRETYNEQFF.

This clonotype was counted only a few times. CDR3 sequence: CASSLIRARTQYF. The CDR3 DNA follows: TGTGCCAGCAGCTTAATCCGCGCAAGAACCCAGTACTTC. The chain recombines TRBV7-9 with TRBJ2-5; D ambiguous. From germline, CDR1 is SEHNR and CDR2 FQNEAQ (reference sequence). The CDR3 runs to 13 residues. The V end was cut by 2 bases, the J end by 8 bases, with 12 bases between.

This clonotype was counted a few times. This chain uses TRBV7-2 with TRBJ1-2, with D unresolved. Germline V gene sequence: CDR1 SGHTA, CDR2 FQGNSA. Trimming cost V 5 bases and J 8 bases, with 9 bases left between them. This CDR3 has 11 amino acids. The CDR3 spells CASSPLGGYTF. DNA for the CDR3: TGTGCCAGCAGCCCCCTTGGGGGCTACACCTTC.

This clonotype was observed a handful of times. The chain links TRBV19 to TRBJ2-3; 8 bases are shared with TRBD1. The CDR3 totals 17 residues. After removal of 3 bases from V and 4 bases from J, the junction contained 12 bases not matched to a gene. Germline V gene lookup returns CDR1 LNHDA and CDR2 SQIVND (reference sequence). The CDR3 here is CASSIRGPGWVSDTQYF. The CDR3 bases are TGTGCCAGTAGTATCAGGGGGCCTGGATGGGTTTCAGATACGCAGTATTTT.

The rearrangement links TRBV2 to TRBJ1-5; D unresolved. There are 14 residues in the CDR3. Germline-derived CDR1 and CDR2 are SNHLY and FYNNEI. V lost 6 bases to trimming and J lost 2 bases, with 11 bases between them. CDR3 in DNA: TGTGCCAGCAGGATGGAGGGTGGCAATCAGCCCCAGCATTTT. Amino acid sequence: CASRMEGGNQPQHF.

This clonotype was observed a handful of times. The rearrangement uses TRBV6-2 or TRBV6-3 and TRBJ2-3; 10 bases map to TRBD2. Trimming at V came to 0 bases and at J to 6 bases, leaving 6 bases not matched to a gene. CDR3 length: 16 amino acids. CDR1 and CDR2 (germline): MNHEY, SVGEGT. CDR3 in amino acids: CASSYSAGGPLDTQYF. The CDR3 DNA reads TGTGCCAGCAGTTACTCAGCGGGGGGGCCCCTGGATACGCAGTATTTT.

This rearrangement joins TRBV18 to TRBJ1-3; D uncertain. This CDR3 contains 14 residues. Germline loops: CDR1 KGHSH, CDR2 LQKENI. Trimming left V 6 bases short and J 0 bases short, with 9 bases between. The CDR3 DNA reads TGTGCCAGCTCGCGACCTTTCTCTGGAAACACCATATATTTT. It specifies CASSRPFSGNTIYF.

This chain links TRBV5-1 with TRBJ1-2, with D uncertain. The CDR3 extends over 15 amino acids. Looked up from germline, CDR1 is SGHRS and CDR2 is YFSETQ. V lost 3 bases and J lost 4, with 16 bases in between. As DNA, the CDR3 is TGCGCCAGCAGCTCCCTTTCCTCGGGCCCCTATGGCTACACCTTC. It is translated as CASSSLSSGPYGYTF.

In DNA, the CDR3 is TGCAGTGCTAGATCCCCTAGCGGGAGGCAAGGGTCCTACAATGAGCAGTTCTTC. It translates to CSARSPSGRQGSYNEQFF. This chain links TRBV20-1 with TRBJ2-1, with 11 bases that match TRBD2. Unmatched junction bases numbered 10, after V lost 2 bases and J lost 1 base. Germline V gene data show CDR1 as DFQATT and CDR2 as SNEGSKA (reference sequence). The CDR3 has 18 amino acids.